This is a list of T cell receptor beta chains from one sample in a study of blood T cell repertoires in COVID-19. Assay used: immunoSEQ multiplex PCR; TCRdb lists only in-frame clones, some missing. Of fewer than 500,000 clones in the sample, around 90% were seen once. The source material was PBMCs or T cells enriched from blood (not recorded which). The receptors come from a woman aged 18-35 years who had recovered from COVID-19. Each CDR3 is given with its conserved first and last residue. D genes are given only for firm matches.

v_gene	d_gene	j_gene	CDR3aa	CDR3nt
TRBV5-4	TRBD2	TRBJ2-1	CASSDRASGGNDEQFF	TGTGCCAGCAGTGATCGAGCCAGCGGGGGAAATGATGAGCAGTTCTTC
TRBV7-2	.	TRBJ2-7	CASSFVRGSSYEQYF	TGTGCCAGCAGCTTCGTCCGAGGGAGCTCCTACGAGCAGTACTTC
TRBV6-5	.	TRBJ1-3	CASTTGSGNTIYF	TGTGCCAGCACCACAGGGTCTGGAAACACCATATATTTT
TRBV6-5	.	TRBJ1-5	CASSYSPRGSQPQHF	TGTGCCAGCAGTTACTCCCCCAGGGGAAGCCAGCCCCAGCATTTT
TRBV19	TRBD2	TRBJ2-5	CASSPRSRSGGLQETQYF	TGTGCCAGTAGTCCCCGCAGTAGAAGCGGGGGCCTCCAAGAGACCCAGTACTTC
TRBV18	.	TRBJ1-4	CASSGQSNNEKLFF	TGTGCCAGCTCAGGACAATCCAATAATGAAAAACTGTTTTTT
TRBV10-3	TRBD1	TRBJ2-2	CAIRTGTGDAGELFF	TGTGCCATCAGGACCGGGACAGGGGACGCCGGGGAGCTGTTTTTT
TRBV10-3	.	TRBJ1-2	CAISESTWGGEDGYTF	TGTGCCATCAGTGAGTCGACTTGGGGGGGCGAGGATGGCTACACCTTC
TRBV28	.	TRBJ1-5	CASSFGWGQSNQPQHF	TGTGCCAGCAGTTTCGGTTGGGGGCAGAGCAATCAGCCCCAGCATTTT
TRBV9	TRBD1	TRBJ2-4	CASSPGDRGLDIQYF	TGTGCCAGCAGCCCAGGGGACAGGGGCTTGGACATTCAGTACTTC
TRBV30	TRBD1	TRBJ1-2	CAWSSFLGTGPKGRYGYTF	TGTGCCTGGAGTTCCTTCTTAGGGACAGGTCCAAAGGGGAGGTATGGCTACACCTTC